Here is one TCR beta chain with its context. No cognate antigen has been identified for it. Within one base of it there is no much larger clone, and no base qualities were kept. Deletion took 3 bases off V and 2 bases off J, with a span of 10 bases between the germline ends. The CDR1 and CDR2 encoded by the germline V gene (reference sequence) are DFQATT and SNEGSKA. The CDR3 numbers 13 residues from cysteine through phenylalanine. The only DNA kept is the CDR3, 39 bases in frame from the first base. In light of the paper, this sample's time point label describes: late sampling 161 to 241 days after vaccination in a few convalescent patients. The convalescent patients' positive SARS-CoV-2 PCR tests fell between March and December 2020, which was before the Alpha, Beta and Delta variants emerged in the United States. Ficoll-Paque Plus gradient centrifugation was used to isolate PBMCs from whole blood, and the isolated PBMCs were then either used fresh or cryopreserved at -140C.

The library was prepared using PCR. TCRdb records Illumina iSeq 100 as the sequencer. Turning to the authors' computational methods: Non-productive sequences were removed, and CDR3s that did not start with C, did not end with F or W, or were shorter than 7 amino acids were discarded. Similarity between CDR3 sequences was evaluated in R version 3.6.1 using Levenshtein distances (stringdist) and unrooted phylogenetic trees (ape). TCRdb trimmed public reads at Q25 via fastp, called clones via MiXCR and kept in-frame beta chains. CDR3 protein sequences are deduplicated, and each keeps its most common genes and DNA. The V and J calls come from TCRdb's annotation, not from the publication. Counted in this sample were 26,000 or so distinct CDR3 sequences; roughly 50% of them appeared once. The leading ten clones occupy more than 5% of the sample. This specimen belongs to a study of vaccination and CD4 T cells after COVID-19 (dated by TCRdb to between 2021 and 2022). General notes on the study: Convalescent patients had a positive SARS-CoV-2 result on nasal swab PCR, and of these patients, nine had mild disease and one had severe disease. In the convalescent cohort there were six males and four females, among whom were two Hispanic individuals, seven Caucasians, two Asians and one multiracial person. Participants received two doses of either the Pfizer-BioNTech BNT162b2 vaccine (n=8) or the Moderna mRNA-1273 vaccine (n=2). Post-COVID blood samples from convalescent patients were collected a median of roughly 100 days after diagnosis, with a range of roughly 35 to 180 days. Post-vaccine blood samples were taken a median of approximately 70 days after the second vaccine dose, with a range of about 13 to 241 days. For three convalescent patients, samples were collected at an early post-vaccination timepoint (day 14) as well as at a late post-vaccination timepoint (days 161 to 241). In approximately ten COVID-19 convalescent patients and a handful of infection-naive healthy vaccine recipients, the spike-specific CD4+ TCR repertoire before mRNA vaccination was compared with the repertoire after mRNA vaccination. Beyond this particular receptor, the publication reports: Among the post-vaccine SARS-CoV-2-reactive clones in convalescent patients, a median 86.3% showed up only after vaccination, which suggests vaccine-specific priming. The number of convalescent patients in the study was relatively small, and the study did not examine early timepoints following natural infection. Nearly all vaccine-specific clones in convalescent patients (304 of 307) were mono-reactive for SARS-CoV-2 spike rather than cross-reactive with common cold coronaviruses. Although the median number of SARS-CoV-2-reactive clonotypes went up from roughly 22 after infection to approximately 40 after vaccination, the increase was not significant.

Specimen: CD4+ T cells from blood, collected about 7 months after SARS-CoV-2 vaccination. Recombination joined TRBV20-1 with TRBJ2-5, with TRBD2 as a weak D call on 5 bases. This clonotype was obtained from a human donor who had recovered from COVID-19. The encoded CDR3 is CSARLGAQETQYF. The DNA sequence is TGCAGTGCTAGGTTGGGAGCTCAAGAGACCCAGTACTTC.